The next 25 T cell receptor beta chains were all read from a single sample in a study of blood T cell repertoires in COVID-19. This table comes from immunoSEQ multiplex PCR, and its TCRdb copy is limited to in-frame clones, with some not included. Of roughly 230,000 clones in the sample, approximately 84% were seen once. The sequencing input was peripheral blood. The receptor source for this set is a man in his fifties or sixties with acute or convalescent COVID-19.

The V call is TRBV4-2, the J call TRBJ1-6; a possible D gene is TRBD1 (5 bases). Per the germline V gene, CDR1 is LGHNA and CDR2 is YNFKEQ. Trimming removed 1 base from V and 5 bases from J, with 12 bases in between. The CDR3 loop spans 16 amino acids. The CDR3 sequence is CASSQAYQTDNSPLHF. CDR3 nucleotide sequence: TGTGCCAGCAGCCAAGCTTACCAGACAGATAATTCACCCCTCCACTTT.

The chain carries TRBV18 and TRBJ1-4, with D maybe TRBD1 (5 bases). Trimming left V 0 bases short and J 1 base short, with 6 bases between. The germline V gene encodes CDR1 KGHSH and CDR2 LQKENI. The CDR3 extends over 15 amino acids. Here the CDR3 DNA reads TGTGCCAGCTCACCACCCGGGGGAACTAATGAAAAACTGTTTTTT. This sequence encodes CASSPPGGTNEKLFF.

This chain links TRBV27 with TRBJ2-4, with D possibly TRBD2 on 5 matching bases. CDR1 MNHEY and CDR2 SMNVEV come from the germline V gene (reference sequence). Deletions cut 5 bases from V and 0 bases from J, with 14 bases between. The CDR3 length is 16 residues. The CDR3 is CASSPLQSGAKNIQYF. DNA of the CDR3: TGTGCCAGCAGTCCCTTGCAGAGCGGAGCCAAAAACATTCAGTACTTC.

The chain carries TRBV19 and TRBJ2-1; 10 bases line up with TRBD2. J gave up 3 bases and V 4 bases, and 3 bases lay outside the gene matches. The CDR3 covers 15 residues. CDR1 is LNHDA and CDR2 is SQIVND in the germline V gene (reference sequence). CDR3 DNA: TGTGCCAGTAGTAGGGGGACTAGCGACTACAATGAGCAGTTCTTC. The encoded protein is CASSRGTSDYNEQFF.

The CDR3 nucleotides read TGTGCCAGCAGTTTATTTGGGGACAGGGTCAACGAGCAGTACTTC. The encoded protein is CASSLFGDRVNEQYF. V and J are TRBV28 and TRBJ2-7, with 9 bases identical to TRBD1. The CDR3 spans 15 residues. Germline CDR1 and CDR2: MDHEN and SYDVKM. V shed 1 base, J shed 5 bases, and the junction held 6 bases outside the gene matches.

CDR3 amino acids: CASTMDRGIEQYF. CDR3 nucleotides: TGTGCCAGCACCATGGACAGGGGAATCGAGCAGTACTTC. J is TRBJ2-7 and V is TRBV6-5; 9 bases are a match to TRBD1. J lost 6 bases, V lost 7 bases, and 7 bases had no gene match. This CDR3 comprises 13 residues. Germline CDR1 and CDR2: MNHEY and SVGAGI.

V and J are TRBV19 and TRBJ1-5; no clear D. V dropped 0 bases and J dropped 4 bases, with 13 bases sitting between them. The CDR3 contains 16 residues. Germline V CDR1 and CDR2: LNHDA, SQIVND (reference sequence). The CDR3 nucleotides are TGTGCCAGTAGTATAGATCCCCCGACCGGGAATCAGCCCCAGCATTTT. This codes for CASSIDPPTGNQPQHF.

The gene calls are TRBV9 and TRBJ1-1; D uncertain. V gave up 4 bases and J gave up 1 base, with 8 bases separating them. There are 13 residues in the CDR3. Germline V gives CDR1 SGDLS, CDR2 YYNGEE. CDR3 bases: TGTGCCAGCAGCTCAGGTCGGAACACTGAAGCTTTCTTT. It encodes CASSSGRNTEAFF.

This clone was observed at least ten times. The sample contains more than one DNA sequence encoding this CDR3. V and J are TRBV7-9 and TRBJ1-2; no reliable D call. This CDR3 spans 14 amino acids. Trimming removed 0 bases at V and 1 base at J, with 6 bases between. Germline V CDR1 and CDR2: SEHNR, FQNEAQ (reference sequence). CDR3 coding DNA: TGTGCCAGCAGCTTAGCCTCGGGTAACTATGGCTACACCTTC. It encodes CASSLASGNYGYTF.

Only a few counts were recorded for this clone. The chain couples TRBV7-2 to TRBJ2-2; TRBD2 matches at 9 bases. Trimming cost V 2 bases and J 5 bases; bases outside gene matches: 12. The germline V gene has CDR1 SGHTA and CDR2 FQGNSA. This CDR3 has 18 amino acids. The CDR3 bases are TGTGCCAGCAGCTTATCTCCCCGGGTAGCGGGAGCGACCGGGGAGCTGTTTTTT. It yields the protein CASSLSPRVAGATGELFF.

The chain recombines TRBV10-3 with TRBJ2-5, with TRBD2 matching over 10 bases. The CDR3 has 15 residues. With 2 bases clipped from V and 4 bases from J, the junction kept 4 bases outside the gene matches. Per germline, CDR1 ENHRY and CDR2 SYGVKD. The DNA of the CDR3 is TGTGCCATCAGTGAGGCTAGCGGGGGAGTAGAGACCCAGTACTTC. It specifies CAISEASGGVETQYF.

The rearrangement uses TRBV30 and TRBJ2-1; TRBD2 might be the D (5 bases). Germline V gives CDR1 GTSNPN, CDR2 SVGIG (reference sequence). The CDR3 loop spans 12 amino acids. The CDR3 here is CVVGASFNEQFF. The CDR3 DNA reads TGTGTCGTGGGAGCCAGTTTCAATGAGCAGTTCTTC. Based on the CDR3 plus reference TRBV30 and TRBJ2-1, the full variable domain is SQTIHQWPATLVQPVGSPLSLECTVEGTSNPNLYWYRQAAGRGLQLLFYSVGIGQISSEVPQNLSASRPQDRQFILSSKKLLLSDSGFYLCVVGASFNEQFFGPGTRLTVL.

In DNA, the CDR3 is TGCGCCAGCAGCTTGACCGGGACAACGAACACCGGGGAGCTGTTTTTT. It codes for CASSLTGTTNTGELFF. The rearrangement uses TRBV5-1 and TRBJ2-2, with a possible D match to TRBD1 (6 bases). The CDR3 contains 16 residues. Trimming took 1 base from V and 0 from J, leaving 10 bases between them. CDR1 is SGHRS, CDR2 YFSETQ, per germline. Based on the CDR3 plus reference TRBV5-1 and TRBJ2-2, the full variable domain is KAGVTQTPRYLIKTRGQQVTLSCSPISGHRSVSWYQQTPGQGLQFLFEYFSETQRNKGNFPGRFSGRQFSNSRSEMNVSTLELGDSALYLCASSLTGTTNTGELFFGEGSRLTVL.

This sequence joins TRBV3-1 (or the pseudogene TRBV3-2) and TRBJ2-7; the match to TRBD2 covers 8 bases. The V segment lost 3 bases and the J segment 1 base; nucleotides outside the gene matches: 2. The CDR3 is 14 residues long. The germline gives CDR1 LGHDT, CDR2 YNNKEL (reference sequence). CDR3 DNA sequence: TGTGCCAGCAGCCAGGCTAGCGGGTCCTACGAGCAGTACTTC. It yields the protein CASSQASGSYEQYF.

The chain links TRBV6-1 to TRBJ1-2; D is possibly TRBD1 (5 bases). This CDR3 is 15 amino acids long. Germline CDR1 is MNHNS and CDR2 is SASEGT. V lost 2 bases to trimming and J lost 6 bases, with 16 bases between them. CDR3 in DNA: TGTGCCAGCAGTGAATCCCAGGGAGGGCATAATGGCTACACCTTC. Residues: CASSESQGGHNGYTF.

This chain uses TRBV6-6 with TRBJ2-3; 7 nucleotides line up with TRBD1. V was pared by 7 bases and J by 5 bases, with 9 bases of the junction left unmatched. Germline V gene data show CDR1 as MNHNY and CDR2 as SVGAGI (reference sequence). The CDR3 spans 14 residues. The CDR3 sequence: CASTPTGRQDTQYF. In DNA form, the CDR3 reads TGTGCCAGCACCCCGACAGGGCGTCAAGATACGCAGTATTTT.

This sequence joins TRBV9 and TRBJ2-1; the match to TRBD1 covers 7 bases. CDR3 length equals 14 residues. In germline, CDR1 is SGDLS, CDR2 YYNGEE. Unmatched junction bases numbered 5, after V lost 2 bases and J lost 6 bases. The CDR3 nucleotides read TGTGCCAGCAGCGTGGCAGGGGGTTTCAATGAGCAGTTCTTC. Amino acids: CASSVAGGFNEQFF.

The rearrangement links TRBV12-5 to TRBJ2-1, with D possibly being TRBD2 (6 bases). This CDR3 has 15 amino acids. Deletions cut 0 bases from V and 8 bases from J, with 14 bases between. Germline V lookup: CDR1 LGHNT, CDR2 FRNRAP. The CDR3 loop reads CASGLVGSSADEQFF. CDR3 DNA sequence: TGTGCTAGTGGTTTGGTAGGGTCTAGCGCTGATGAGCAGTTCTTC.

The sample holds a few counts of this clone. The chain employs TRBV18 and TRBJ1-1; 9 bases agree with TRBD1. The ends lost 2 bases at V and 1 base at J; junction bases unmatched: 8. Germline V gene data show CDR1 as KGHSH and CDR2 as LQKENI. CDR3 size: 17 residues. CDR3 residues: CASSPWDREGKNTEAFF. CDR3 DNA: TGTGCCAGCTCACCATGGGACAGGGAAGGCAAGAACACTGAAGCTTTCTTT. The whole variable domain, filled in from reference TRBV18 and TRBJ1-1, reads NAGVMQNPRHLVRRRGQEARLRCSPMKGHSHVYWYRQLPEEGLKFMVYLQKENIIDESGMPKERFSAEFPKEGPSILRIQQVVRGDSAAYFCASSPWDREGKNTEAFFGQGTRLTVV.

This chain joins TRBV24-1 and TRBJ2-3; TRBD2 agrees at 7 bases. Germline V gene sequence: CDR1 KGHDR, CDR2 SFDVKD. The CDR3 totals 16 residues. The V segment lost 4 bases and the J segment 0 bases; nucleotides outside the gene matches: 6. CDR3 coding DNA: TGTGCCACCAGTGAGGGGAGGGGCGTAAGCACAGATACGCAGTATTTT. Protein: CATSEGRGVSTDTQYF.

This clone was picked up one time. This sequence joins TRBV7-9 and TRBJ1-2; 9 positions agree with TRBD1. In germline, CDR1 is SEHNR, CDR2 FQNEAQ (reference sequence). Trimming at V came to 7 bases and at J to 8 bases, leaving 8 bases not matched to a gene. This CDR3 has 13 amino acids. The CDR3 loop is CASNAQGAGGYTF. CDR3 nucleotide sequence: TGTGCCAGCAACGCACAGGGGGCCGGCGGCTACACCTTC.

The CDR3 nucleotides read TGTGCCTGGAGTGTCGGGGACAGGGGGCCGCTCACAAACTATGGCTACACCTTC. It specifies CAWSVGDRGPLTNYGYTF. This chain uses TRBV30 with TRBJ1-2, with 12 bases aligning to TRBD1. Germline CDR1 reads GTSNPN; CDR2 reads SVGIG (reference sequence). CDR3 length equals 18 residues. J was trimmed by 2 bases and V by 0 bases; bases with no gene match: 10.

The chain carries TRBV10-1 and TRBJ2-7, with D possibly being TRBD1 (6 bases). The length of the CDR3 is 14 residues. The V end lost 0 bases, the J end lost 5 bases, and 11 bases lay between the germline ends. CDR1 is WNHNN, CDR2 SYGVQD, per germline (reference sequence). The CDR3 nucleotides are TGCGCCAGCAGTGAGTCTTTAGGGGGACACGAGCAGTACTTC. Translated: CASSESLGGHEQYF.

The chain couples TRBV5-1 to TRBJ1-2, with D tentatively TRBD1 (6 bases). Trimming left V 2 bases short and J 8 bases short, with 10 bases between. This CDR3 comprises 12 residues. Germline CDR1 SGHRS, CDR2 YFSETQ. The CDR3 region is CASSFRGEGYTF. The CDR3 coding sequence is TGCGCCAGCAGCTTCAGGGGCGAGGGCTACACCTTC.

The rearrangement joins TRBV11-2 to TRBJ1-6; possible D gene TRBD1, 5 bases. The CDR3 spans 13 residues. Germline V CDR1 and CDR2: SGHAT, FQNNGV. Trimming cost V 3 bases and J 8 bases, with 8 bases left between them. CDR3 in DNA: TGTGCCAGCAGCTTGACAGCCTATTCACCCCTCCACTTT. Protein sequence: CASSLTAYSPLHF.